These T cell receptor beta chains were read from a single sample in a study of long-term antiretroviral therapy in people with HIV. Some clones are missing from TCRdb's copy, which holds only in-frame ones; the method was immunoSEQ multiplex PCR. The sample shows about 20,000 clones, over 75% of them seen only once. The sequencing here drew on unsorted PBMCs, taken about 4.1 years before starting antiretroviral therapy. These receptor sequences come from a woman aged 25 to 39 with HIV. CDR3s include the opening cysteine and the closing phenylalanine or tryptophan. D genes are given only for firm matches. Not all rows give a size; the values are once, few, many and, for expanded clones, a class.

clone_size d_call j_call v_call cdr3_aa cdr3_nt
medium-sized . TRBJ2-7 TRBV4-1 CASSQGGHPEQYF TGCGCCAGCAGCCAAGGGGGCCATCCGGAGCAGTACTTC
once . TRBJ1-2 TRBV5-1 CASSLAPGQIDGYTF TGCGCCAGCAGCTTGGCCCCGGGACAAATCGATGGCTACACCTTC
. . TRBJ1-1 TRBV9 CASSVSRGTEAFF TGTGCCAGCAGCGTATCCCGGGGCACTGAAGCTTTCTTT
. TRBD1 TRBJ1-2 TRBV5-6 CASRQGQGASLSGYTF TGTGCCAGCAGACAAGGACAGGGGGCGAGTCTCTCTGGCTACACCTTC
. TRBD1 TRBJ2-1 TRBV29-1 CSVNPGTGEYNEQFF TGCAGCGTTAATCCCGGGACAGGGGAGTACAATGAGCAGTTCTTC
. . TRBJ1-5 TRBV4-3 CASSEGAGWNQPQHF TGCGCCAGCAGCGAAGGGGCAGGGTGGAATCAGCCCCAGCATTTT
few . TRBJ1-2 TRBV7-2 CASSLDQGQGRWNGYTF TGTGCCAGCAGCTTAGATCAGGGGCAGGGACGATGGAATGGCTACACCTTC
once . TRBJ2-7 TRBV5-6 CASSLKGGYEQYF TGTGCCAGCAGCTTGAAGGGAGGCTACGAGCAGTACTTC
once . TRBJ1-2 TRBV27 CASSFIQAEVDGYTF TGTGCCAGCAGTTTCATCCAGGCTGAAGTTGATGGCTACACCTTC
once . TRBJ2-1 TRBV19 CASSTDTGRNEQFF TGTGCCAGTAGTACCGACACAGGTCGTAATGAGCAGTTCTTC
. . TRBJ1-3 TRBV5-6 CASSLARRHLSGNTIYF TGTGCCAGCAGCTTGGCCCGCCGGCACCTCTCTGGAAACACCATATATTTT
once TRBD2 TRBJ2-7 TRBV11-1 CASSLGLAGEAQYF TGTGCCAGCAGCCTCGGACTAGCGGGGGAGGCGCAGTACTTC
. . TRBJ2-7 TRBV11-2 CASSQGDFIAHEQYF TGTGCCAGCAGCCAAGGGGACTTTATTGCTCACGAGCAGTACTTC
. . TRBJ2-1 TRBV6-5 CASSFDWANEQFF TGTGCCAGCAGTTTCGACTGGGCAAATGAGCAGTTCTTC
. . TRBJ1-2 TRBV18 CASSLTVSNYGYTF TGTGCCAGCTCACTGACAGTCTCTAACTATGGCTACACCTTC
. . TRBJ1-2 TRBV4-3 CASSHGRAPLSNYGYTF TGCGCCAGCAGCCACGGGCGGGCCCCCCTCTCTAACTATGGCTACACCTTC
. TRBD1 TRBJ1-1 TRBV7-9 CASSPGTANTEAFF TGTGCCAGCAGCCCCGGGACAGCGAACACTGAAGCTTTCTTT
. TRBD1 TRBJ1-2 TRBV19 CASSINPGTGVKGANYGYTF TGTGCCAGTAGTATAAATCCCGGGACAGGGGTAAAAGGAGCTAACTATGGCTACACCTTC
once . TRBJ1-6 TRBV11-1 CASSFRGVGYNSPLHF TGTGCCAGCAGCTTCCGGGGGGTCGGCTATAATTCACCCCTCCACTTT
. . TRBJ2-7 TRBV7-2 CASSLVRQGPYEQYF TGTGCCAGCAGCTTAGTGCGCCAGGGCCCCTACGAGCAGTACTTC
. . TRBJ1-1 TRBV10-3 CAISELGESFDTEAFF TGTGCCATCAGTGAGTTGGGGGAGAGTTTTGACACTGAAGCTTTCTTT
. . TRBJ2-3 TRBV19 CASSIDLGASTDTQYF TGTGCCAGTAGTATAGATCTAGGAGCGTCGACAGATACGCAGTATTTT
. . TRBJ1-2 TRBV5-6 CASSRGLVRGYTF TGTGCCAGCAGCCGGGGATTGGTGCGGGGCTACACCTTC
. . TRBJ2-5 TRBV6-1 CASSDMSLRKTQYF TGTGCCAGCAGTGATATGTCCCTCCGGAAGACCCAGTACTTC